The present T cell receptor beta chain was sequenced within a study of blood T cell repertoires in COVID-19 (dated by TCRdb to about 2020). The study in broad terms: Samples covering the acute and convalescent phases of COVID-19 were provided by collaborators in the United States, Italy and Spain. The material from the prospective study consisted of cDNA or gDNA derived from T cells, B-cell-depleted T cells, or PBMCs. Deeply sampled blood TCRbeta repertoires from subjects exposed to, actively infected with, or recovered from COVID-19 were included in the dataset. The repertoires were released in a freely available public database meant as a resource for research on the immune response to SARS-CoV-2. The samples were drawn from two sources: the first 160 participants of the ongoing ImmuneRACE study, and fewer than 1,500 subjects contributed by 6 global collaborators. Sample metadata almost always included a de-identified subject ID, COVID-19 status, age in years and sex. HLA class I and class II types, where available, came from metadata supplied by the sample provider rather than from assay-based typing.

The paper's findings and limits, for the study overall: The amount of clinical and demographic metadata varied by source and participant and was provided uncurated.

From its cysteine to its phenylalanine, the CDR3 spans 14 amino acids. This entry keeps only the CDR3 DNA: 42 bases, framed from base 1. V was cut back by 5 bases and J by 1 base, leaving a gap of 11 bases between them. The germline V gene specifies WSHSY as CDR1 and SAAADI as CDR2. For this clone: Its cognate antigen has yet to be identified. No base quality information exists; no much larger clone differs at one position.

Whole blood was collected in K2EDTA tubes by collaborating institutions according to the institutions' own protocols. Collaborator samples were shipped for TCRbeta analysis as frozen whole blood, isolated PBMCs, or DNA extracted from either sample type. TCRbeta CDR3 regions were amplified from genomic DNA using the immunoSEQ Assay, a bias-controlled multiplex PCR. Per the authors' processing: Nucleated cell counts per sample were estimated from amplification of reference gene primers within the assay. Sequence reads were collapsed and filtered to measure the absolute abundance of every unique TCRbeta CDR3 rearrangement. For each sample, productive Simpson clonality was calculated as the square root of Simpson's diversity index across productive rearrangements. This immuneACCESS table, as held by TCRdb, lists in-frame sequences with V and J called but not all clones. Of the missing ones, under half trace to an unresolved V gene in checked studies; the others have no known cause. That table gives V, J and clone size, and the DNA gave D and trimming. This sample holds about 210,000 clones; 70% to 90% were observed only once. 0.65% to 0.95% of the sample is held by the ten biggest clonotypes.

The specimen was peripheral blood. The origin of this receptor is a woman in her 70s with acute or convalescent COVID-19. The V and J segments used are TRBV10-2 and TRBJ1-1; a weak D assignment points to TRBD1 (6 bases agree). This receptor carries the CDR3 CASSTTGTNTEAFF. In nucleotides, the sequence is TGCGCCAGCAGTACAACAGGGACGAACACTGAAGCTTTCTTT.